This T cell receptor (beta chain) is drawn from a study of T cells in Graves' hyperthyroidism and ophthalmopathy. Germline V CDR1 and CDR2: LGHDT, YNNKEL (reference sequence). The CDR3 covers 15 residues. Trimming left V 1 base short and J 0 bases short, with 7 bases between. Amplification yielded TCR beta CDR3 regions, with RNA transcripts as the source. First-round RT-PCR of the TCR CDR3 relied on the HTBI primer set. TCRdb redid the calling of the multiplex PCR reads with MiXCR, one entry per CDR3 protein. The sample lists some 340,000 distinct CDR3 sequences, roughly 13% occurring once. This clonotype has only a few counts.

Source material: blood. V usage is TRBV3-1 and J usage is TRBJ2-4; unclear D gene. This TCR came from a woman in her thirties or forties with Graves' ophthalmopathy. CDR3 sequence: CASSQGDLAKNIQYF. CDR3 DNA sequence: TGTGCCAGCAGCCAAGGGGATCTAGCCAAAAACATTCAGTACTTC.